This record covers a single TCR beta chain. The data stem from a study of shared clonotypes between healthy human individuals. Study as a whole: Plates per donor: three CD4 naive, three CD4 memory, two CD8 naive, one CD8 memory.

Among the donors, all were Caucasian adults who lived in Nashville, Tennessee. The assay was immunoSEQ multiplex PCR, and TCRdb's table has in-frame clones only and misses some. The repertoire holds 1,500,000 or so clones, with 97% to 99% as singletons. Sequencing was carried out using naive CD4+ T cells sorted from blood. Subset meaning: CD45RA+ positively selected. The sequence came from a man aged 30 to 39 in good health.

In nucleotides, the CDR3 is TGTGCCAGTAGTATAAGGCTAGGGGAGCTGTTTTTT. Protein: CASSIRLGELFF. The rearrangement joins TRBV19 to TRBJ2-2; D is ambiguous. Germline CDR1 is LNHDA and CDR2 is SQIVND (reference sequence). Trimming pared 2 bases from V and 8 bases from J, leaving 6 bases between. This CDR3 has 12 amino acids.